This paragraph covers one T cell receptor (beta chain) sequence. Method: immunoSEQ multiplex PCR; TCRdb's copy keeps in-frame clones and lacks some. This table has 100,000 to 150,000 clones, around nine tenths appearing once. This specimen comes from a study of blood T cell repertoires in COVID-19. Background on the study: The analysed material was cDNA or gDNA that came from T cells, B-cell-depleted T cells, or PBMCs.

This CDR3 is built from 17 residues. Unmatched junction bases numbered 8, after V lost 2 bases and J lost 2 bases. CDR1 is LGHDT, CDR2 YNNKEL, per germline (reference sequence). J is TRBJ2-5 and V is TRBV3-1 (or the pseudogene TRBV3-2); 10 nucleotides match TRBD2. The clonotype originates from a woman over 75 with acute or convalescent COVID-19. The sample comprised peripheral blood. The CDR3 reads CASSQRVAGGVQETQYF. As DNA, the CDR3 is TGTGCCAGCAGCCAAAGGGTAGCGGGAGGAGTACAAGAGACCCAGTACTTC.